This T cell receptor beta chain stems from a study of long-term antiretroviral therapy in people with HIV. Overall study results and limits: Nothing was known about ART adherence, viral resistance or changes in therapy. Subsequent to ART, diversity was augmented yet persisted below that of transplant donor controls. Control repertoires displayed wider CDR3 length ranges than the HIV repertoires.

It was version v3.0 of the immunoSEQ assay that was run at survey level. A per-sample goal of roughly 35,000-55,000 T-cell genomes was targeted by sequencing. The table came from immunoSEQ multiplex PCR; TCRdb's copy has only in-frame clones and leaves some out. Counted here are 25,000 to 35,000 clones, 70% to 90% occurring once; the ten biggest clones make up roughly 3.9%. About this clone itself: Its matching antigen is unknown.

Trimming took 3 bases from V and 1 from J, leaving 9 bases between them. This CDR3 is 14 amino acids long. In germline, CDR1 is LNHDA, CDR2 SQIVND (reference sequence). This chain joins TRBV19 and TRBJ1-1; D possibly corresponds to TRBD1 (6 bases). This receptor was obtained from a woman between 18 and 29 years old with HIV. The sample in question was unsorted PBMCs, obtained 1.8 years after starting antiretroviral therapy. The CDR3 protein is CASSMPGENTEAFF. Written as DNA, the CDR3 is TGTGCCAGTAGTATGCCAGGGGAGAACACTGAAGCTTTCTTT.